These 21 T cell receptor beta chains were all obtained from the same sample, sequenced in a study of T cell repertoires and HLA-DP antigens. Libraries were prepared by immunoSEQ multiplex PCR; TCRdb keeps only in-frame clonotypes and omits some of them. Altogether approximately 110,000 clones are present, roughly 92% being singletons, with the ten largest covering roughly 0.3%. These receptors lack a known antigen. The sequenced sample consisted of CD4+ T cells from PBMCs. These TCRs come from a young woman in good health and CMV-seronegative.

The chain has TRBV4-3 and TRBJ1-5; 7 bases agree with TRBD1. Germline-derived CDR1 and CDR2 are LGHNA and YSLEER. The CDR3 spans 17 residues. V lost 0 bases to trimming and J lost 6 bases; unmatched junction nucleotides: 11. DNA for the CDR3: TGCGCCAGCAGCCAAGATCCGACAGGGAGTAGGACTCAGCCCCAGCATTTT. The encoded protein is CASSQDPTGSRTQPQHF.

The chain combines TRBV7-2 with TRBJ2-7, with D possibly being TRBD1 or TRBD2 (5 bases each). The germline V and J ends were trimmed by 9 bases and 2 bases, with 14 bases remaining between them. Germline assignment: CDR1 SGHTA and CDR2 FQGNSA. This CDR3 comprises 13 residues. The CDR3 loop is CASGDGIPYEQYF. Written as DNA, the CDR3 is TGTGCCAGTGGGGACGGAATACCCTACGAGCAGTACTTC.

The chain links TRBV29-1 to TRBJ2-1; 10 bases align to TRBD1. Unmatched junction bases numbered 10, after V lost 5 bases and J lost 9 bases. This CDR3 contains 14 residues. CDR1 and CDR2 (germline): SQVTM, ANQGSEA. The CDR3 loop is CSVKSGTGAIEQFF. As DNA, the CDR3 is TGCAGCGTTAAATCCGGGACAGGGGCGATTGAGCAGTTCTTC.

The V gene is TRBV5-1, the J gene TRBJ2-2; 10 bases agree with TRBD1. Germline CDR1 is SGHRS and CDR2 is YFSETQ. V shed 3 bases and J 5 bases; nucleotides not matched to a gene: 4. CDR3 size: 15 residues. CDR3 region: CASSSGQGGTGELFF. The CDR3 nucleotides read TGCGCCAGCAGCTCCGGACAGGGGGGGACCGGGGAGCTGTTTTTT.

V and J are TRBV5-4 and TRBJ2-1; D not certain. Germline V gene data show CDR1 as SGHNT and CDR2 as YYREEE (reference sequence). The CDR3 is 17 residues long. V lost 1 base and J lost 3, with 17 bases in between. The CDR3 loop is CASSLIGQAPLYNEQFF. The CDR3 DNA follows: TGTGCCAGCAGCTTGATAGGGCAGGCTCCCCTCTACAATGAGCAGTTCTTC.

V usage is TRBV28 and J usage is TRBJ1-1; no clear D. Germline CDR1 reads MDHEN; CDR2 reads SYDVKM. This CDR3 has 12 residues. V shed 2 bases and J shed 7 bases, with 8 bases lying between them. CDR3 loop: CASSLRRIEAFF. The CDR3 DNA follows: TGTGCCAGCAGTTTAAGGCGGATTGAAGCTTTCTTT. Full variable domain (remainder filled in from reference TRBV28 and TRBJ1-1): DVKVTQSSRYLVKRTGEKVFLECVQDMDHENMFWYRQDPGLGLRLIYFSYDVKMKEKGDIPEGYSVSREKKERFSLILESASTNQTSMYLCASSLRRIEAFFGQGTRLTVV.

As for this clone: One junction end disagrees with the germline gene, perhaps due to a read error. The V gene is TRBV4-1, the J gene TRBJ1-5; D unclear. The germline gives CDR1 MGHRA, CDR2 YSYEKL. This CDR3 comprises 16 residues. CDR3 amino acids: CASNQISSIRNQPQHF. The CDR3 bases are TGCGCCAGCAACCAAATCTCGAGTATTCGCAATCAGCCCCAGCATTTT.

The chain uses TRBV5-4 and TRBJ2-5, with 9 bases lining up with TRBD2. V shed 4 bases, J shed 1 base, and the junction held 11 bases outside the gene matches. The CDR3 covers 17 residues. Germline V gene sequence: CDR1 SGHNT, CDR2 YYREEE (reference sequence). The CDR3 DNA follows: TGTGCCAGCAGCACCCCGGTCCAGCGGGGGGTCCAAGAGACCCAGTACTTC. It codes for CASSTPVQRGVQETQYF.

In this sample, this clone turned up once. V gene TRBV30 combines with J gene TRBJ1-3; D is unresolved. Per the germline V gene, CDR1 is GTSNPN and CDR2 is SVGIG (reference sequence). The CDR3 loop spans 11 amino acids. V was clipped by 1 base and J by 8 bases, with 6 bases between them. The chain's CDR3 is CAWSGRDTIYF. DNA for the CDR3: TGTGCCTGGAGTGGTCGAGACACCATATATTTT.

The table lists this clone with a count of one. V is TRBV2 and J is TRBJ2-3; no clear D. CDR3 length equals 11 residues. Germline V lookup: CDR1 SNHLY, CDR2 FYNNEI. V lost 7 bases, J lost 3 bases, and 5 bases lay in between. CDR3 bases: TGTGCCAGCACCGCTACAGATACGCAGTATTTT. Translated: CASTATDTQYF.

The chain recombines TRBV28 with TRBJ1-3; unclear D gene. This CDR3 has 15 amino acids. Trimming took 4 bases from V and 0 from J, leaving 10 bases between them. Germline CDR1 and CDR2: MDHEN and SYDVKM. Written as DNA, the CDR3 is TGTGCCAGCAGTTATTCCTCAAACTCTGGAAACACCATATATTTT. Residues: CASSYSSNSGNTIYF. Supplemented by reference TRBV28 and TRBJ1-3, the full variable domain reads DVKVTQSSRYLVKRTGEKVFLECVQDMDHENMFWYRQDPGLGLRLIYFSYDVKMKEKGDIPEGYSVSREKKERFSLILESASTNQTSMYLCASSYSSNSGNTIYFGEGSWLTVV.

The gene calls are TRBV4-2 and TRBJ1-4; TRBD1 aligns across 7 bases. V was clipped by 1 base and J by 7 bases; unmatched bases: 6. This CDR3 is 15 amino acids long. CDR1 LGHNA and CDR2 YNFKEQ come from the germline V gene. CDR3 DNA sequence: TGTGCCAGCAGCCAAGCCGGGACAGCCGCTGAAAAACTGTTTTTT. Translation gives CASSQAGTAAEKLFF.

Only one count was recorded for this clone. The chain joins TRBV9 to TRBJ2-7, with 15 bases fitting TRBD2. Germline V gene data show CDR1 as SGDLS and CDR2 as YYNGEE. The CDR3 extends over 18 amino acids. Trimming at V came to 3 bases and at J to 0 bases, leaving 7 bases not matched to a gene. CDR3 amino acids: CASSAGTSGRQSSYEQYF. CDR3 in DNA: TGTGCCAGCAGCGCGGGGACTAGCGGGAGGCAGAGCTCCTACGAGCAGTACTTC. Combining the CDR3 with reference TRBV9 and TRBJ2-7 gives the whole variable domain DSGVTQTPKHLITATGQRVTLRCSPRSGDLSVYWYQQSLDQGLQFLIQYYNGEERAKGNILERFSAQQFPDLHSELNLSSLELGDSALYFCASSAGTSGRQSSYEQYFGPGTRLTVT.

V usage is TRBV11-3 and J usage is TRBJ2-7; D unresolved. Germline V gene data show CDR1 as SGHNT and CDR2 as YENEEA. The CDR3 runs 13 residues. The V gene lost 1 base and the J gene lost 6 bases, with 10 bases spanning the gap. CDR3 loop: CASSLGQDFEQYV. The CDR3 coding sequence is TGTGCCAGCAGCTTAGGGCAGGATTTCGAGCAGTACGTC.

This chain joins TRBV18 and TRBJ2-1, with TRBD2 as a possible D gene (5 bases). Trimming left V 2 bases short and J 7 bases short, with 15 bases between. The CDR3 is 15 residues long. The germline V gene has CDR1 KGHSH and CDR2 LQKENI. For the CDR3, the DNA is TGTGCCAGCTCACCATGGGGAGCCTCTATGAATGAGCAGTTCTTC. The encoded protein is CASSPWGASMNEQFF.

Comments on this clone: Other DNA sequences of this sample code for an identical CDR3. The rearrangement links TRBV18 to TRBJ1-5, with 8 bases that match TRBD1. V trimming: 6 bases; J trimming: 5 bases; junction bases outside the gene matches: 6. CDR3 length equals 14 residues. CDR1 is KGHSH and CDR2 is LQKENI in the germline V gene. CDR3 nucleotide sequence: TGTGCCAGCTCTCCAGGGACAGGAGATCAGCCCCAGCATTTT. Its translation is CASSPGTGDQPQHF.

This rearrangement joins TRBV7-9 to TRBJ2-1; D gene ambiguous. Looked up from germline, CDR1 is SEHNR and CDR2 is FQNEAQ (reference sequence). This CDR3 region has 12 residues. V gave up 8 bases and J gave up 8 bases, with 13 bases separating them. The DNA for the CDR3 is TGTGCCAGCGCCCTGTTGGGCGATGAGCAGTTCTTC. Translating it yields CASALLGDEQFF.

The chain has TRBV19 and TRBJ1-5, with D hard to call. Germline CDR1 and CDR2: LNHDA and SQIVND (reference sequence). With 6 bases removed from V and 4 bases from J, the gap between germline ends came to 10 bases. The CDR3 is made up of 13 amino acids. The CDR3 loop is CASSLLGNQPQHF. The CDR3 nucleotides are TGTGCCAGTAGCCTCCTAGGGAATCAGCCCCAGCATTTT.

The chain carries TRBV14 and TRBJ2-7, with 10 bases matching TRBD1. The J segment lost 3 bases and the V segment lost 4 bases, leaving 3 bases of the junction unmatched. The CDR3 runs 14 residues. Germline V CDR1 and CDR2: SGHDN, FVKESK. The CDR3 here is CASSRDRGCYEQYV. In DNA, the CDR3 is TGTGCCAGCAGCCGGGACAGGGGATGCTACGAGCAGTACGTC.

The V gene is TRBV6-5, the J gene TRBJ2-2, with D perhaps TRBD2 (6 bases). The ends were cut back, 0 bases at V and 1 base at J, with 9 bases in the middle. CDR1 is MNHEY, CDR2 SVGAGI, per germline. The CDR3 totals 16 residues. CDR3 nucleotides: TGTGCCAGCAGTTACTCGGGACTCCAGAACACCGGGGAGCTGTTTTTT. Encoded protein: CASSYSGLQNTGELFF.

The chain employs TRBV11-1 and TRBJ2-5; D not resolved. V lost 3 bases to trimming and J lost 5 bases, with 13 bases between them. The germline gives CDR1 SGHAT, CDR2 FQDESV (reference sequence). This CDR3 region has 14 residues. CDR3 sequence reads: CASSLDGRAETQYF. In DNA, the CDR3 is TGTGCCAGCAGCTTGGACGGAAGGGCGGAGACCCAGTACTTC.